A selection of T cell receptor beta chains follows, all from one sample in a study of control samples from healthy donors and cancer patients. Only in-frame clones appear in the TCRdb table, and some are missing; sequencing was by immunoSEQ multiplex PCR. Here the sample spans around 110,000 clones, over 90% being singletons. Sequenced sample: blood. Receptors originate from a man younger than 40 in good health. Each CDR3 is given without its conserved first and last residue.

CDR3 length	V gene	CDR3 protein
11	TRBV30	AWSVKALYGYT
12	TRBV2	ASSMQANTGELF
11	TRBV6-4	ASSKDSNYGYT
13	TRBV7-2	ASSLAGSSYNEQF
16	TRBV9	ASSARRSMDRNTGELF
10	TRBV10-3	AISESVGEQY
11	TRBV11-3	ASSLGPVYEQY
14	TRBV12-2	ASRPGPGQGTGELF
10	TRBV12-3/TRBV12-4	ASSLGERSYT
15	TRBV5-1	ASSSDSPGEPYNEQF
14	TRBV6-5	ASSYFRTGGVTEAF
14	TRBV7-9	ASSLAPETRLYGYT
9	TRBV28	ASHGGSKAF
13	TRBV19	ASSGHTGGAGKLF
16	TRBV10-1	ASVASQTRRKSTDTQY
12	TRBV20-1	SASVGTGEDTQY
14	TRBV6-5	ASSSAPRGRDTEAF
14	TRBV27	ASKGTGVWGTGELF
12	TRBV6-1	ASSENRAVRELF
16	TRBV11-2	ASSLDWAGAKITDTQY
13	TRBV6-5	ASAGGTGDNSPLH
10	TRBV12-3/TRBV12-4	ASRDSNYGYT
13	TRBV5-8	ASSIQGDPGDTQY
17	TRBV2	ASSGGTSGGTYLPYEQY
14	TRBV5-1	ASSLETGQGNTEAF
14	TRBV7-2	ASSSILKRTPFEQY
11	TRBV9	ASSVDGSGGQF
14	TRBV7-6	ASSPDQTTTNEKLF
14	TRBV27	ASRPISLPNNQPQH
9	TRBV27	ASSLGSRAF
15	TRBV24-1	ATSDLGSGRSGDEQF
12	TRBV2	ASSVGRVGEGAF
11	TRBV5-1	ASSLTVPGTQY